One T cell receptor beta chain is described in this entry. Deletions cut 2 bases from V and 9 bases from J, with 26 bases between. Germline loops: CDR1 MNHEY, CDR2 SMNVEV (reference sequence). CDR3 length: 19 amino acids. Cohort assignment relied on participant-reported clinical history. This record comes from a study of blood T cell repertoires in COVID-19. The wider study: The origin of the acute and convalescent COVID-19 samples was the United States, Italy and Spain.

How the authors handled the data: By means of reference gene primer amplification, nucleated cell counts were estimated. TCRdb keeps only in-frame clones here, not all; method: immunoSEQ multiplex PCR. V and J calls plus clone size are reproduced from that table; the DNA served to infer D and trimming. The repertoire includes some 200,000 clones, 86% of them detected once, and less than 4.5% sits in the top ten. Sequenced sample: PBMCs or T cells enriched from blood (not recorded which). This chain links TRBV27 with TRBJ1-6; maybe TRBD1 (6 bases). The sequence derives from a woman aged 40 to 50 with acute COVID-19. For the CDR3, the DNA is TGTGCCAGCAGTTTAGGTCCGGATGGGGGGGCGCCCGGTAGTTCACCCCTCCACTTT. Its protein product is CASSLGPDGGAPGSSPLHF.